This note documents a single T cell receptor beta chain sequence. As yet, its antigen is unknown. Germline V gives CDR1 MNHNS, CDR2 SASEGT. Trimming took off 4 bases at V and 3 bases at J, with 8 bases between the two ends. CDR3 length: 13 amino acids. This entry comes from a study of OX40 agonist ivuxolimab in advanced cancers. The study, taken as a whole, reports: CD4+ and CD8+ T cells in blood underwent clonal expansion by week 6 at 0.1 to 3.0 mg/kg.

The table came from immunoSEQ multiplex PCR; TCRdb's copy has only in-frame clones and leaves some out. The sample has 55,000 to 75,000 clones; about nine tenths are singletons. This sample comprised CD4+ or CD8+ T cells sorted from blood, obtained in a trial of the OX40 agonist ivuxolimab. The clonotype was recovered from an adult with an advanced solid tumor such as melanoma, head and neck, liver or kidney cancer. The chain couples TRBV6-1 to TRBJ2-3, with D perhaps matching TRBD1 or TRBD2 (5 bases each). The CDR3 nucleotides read TGTGCCAGCAGTGGTGAGGGGACAGATACGCAGTATTTT. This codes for CASSGEGTDTQYF.